What follows are 20 T cell receptor beta chains derived from one specimen sequenced in a study of early T cells in non-severe SARS-CoV-2 infection (dated by TCRdb to about 2021). The library was made by 5' RACE. The sequencer listed for this sample is NextSeq 500. The public sequencing data were trimmed at Q25 with fastp and processed into clonotypes with MiXCR by TCRdb, which kept only in-frame beta chains. Rows matching on CDR3 protein sequence are summarized as one entry with the most common DNA and genes. The sample data list 68,000 or so distinct CDR3 sequences, and 12% of these were observed just once. 1.5% to 2% of the sample is taken by the ten largest. Material for sequencing was whole blood. The receptors were sampled from an adult who was a healthcare worker with PCR-confirmed SARS-CoV-2 infection or an uninfected control (not recorded which).

This sequence joins TRBV6-2 or TRBV6-3 and TRBJ1-2; D ambiguous. V was trimmed by 7 bases and J by 4 bases, leaving 16 bases between them. Germline V lookup: CDR1 MNHEY, CDR2 SVGEGT. CDR3 size: 14 residues. CDR3 DNA: TGTGCCAGCATGTCCGAGGCGGTCCTCTATGGCTACACCTTC. It yields the protein CASMSEAVLYGYTF.

This clonotype was recorded at least ten times. The genes are TRBV5-1 and TRBJ2-3, with 9 bases lining up with TRBD1. The CDR3 length is 15 residues. The ends lost 4 bases at V and 4 bases at J; junction bases unmatched: 7. In germline, CDR1 is SGHRS, CDR2 YFSETQ. CDR3 region: CASSADRGWADTQYF. The CDR3 nucleotides read TGCGCCAGCAGCGCTGACAGGGGGTGGGCAGATACGCAGTATTTT.

The gene calls are TRBV7-9 and TRBJ1-1, with D unclear. V dropped 5 bases and J dropped 5 bases, with 9 bases sitting between them. The CDR3 spans 12 residues. CDR1 and CDR2 (germline): SEHNR, FQNEAQ (reference sequence). CDR3 coding DNA: TGTGCCAGCAGCCTTCCCGGGACTGAAGCTTTCTTT. As protein: CASSLPGTEAFF.

This chain links TRBV20-1 with TRBJ2-3; 7 bases align to TRBD2. The germline V gene has CDR1 DFQATT and CDR2 SNEGSKA (reference sequence). The CDR3 contains 15 residues. V lost 5 bases to trimming and J lost 0 bases; unmatched junction nucleotides: 8. CDR3 nucleotide sequence: TGCAGTGCTGGGGGTAGCGGGCTTAGCACAGATACGCAGTATTTT. It yields the protein CSAGGSGLSTDTQYF.

The chain couples TRBV6-2 or TRBV6-3 to TRBJ2-1, with 9 bases identical to TRBD1. Germline V gives CDR1 MNHEY, CDR2 SVGEGT. This CDR3 has 16 amino acids. Germline trimming cut 6 bases from V and 8 bases from J; bases unmatched to any gene: 14. The CDR3 loop is CASRHCGTGPVDEQFF. CDR3 sequence (DNA): TGTGCCAGCAGACACTGCGGGACAGGGCCCGTCGATGAGCAGTTCTTC.

The gene calls are TRBV10-3 and TRBJ2-3; 9 bases align to TRBD2. CDR3 length equals 16 residues. Trimming removed 10 bases from V and 3 bases from J; junction bases left unmatched: 14. Germline CDR1 and CDR2: ENHRY and SYGVKD. CDR3 protein: CATKPPSSGATDTQYF. CDR3 DNA sequence: TGTGCCACCAAACCCCCCTCTAGCGGGGCAACAGATACGCAGTATTTT.

At least ten counts were recorded for this clonotype. The chain employs TRBV7-3 and TRBJ1-2; a weak D match, TRBD1 (5 bases). The CDR3 runs 14 residues. V was pared by 4 bases and J by 7 bases, with 16 bases between. Germline lookup yields CDR1 SGHTA and CDR2 FQGTGA. CDR3 nucleotide sequence: TGTGCCAGCAGCTCCGGGGTCGGGGCTTTTGGCTACACCTTC. This translates into CASSSGVGAFGYTF.

The chain couples TRBV7-9 to TRBJ2-7; TRBD1 aligns across 10 bases. After removal of 5 bases from V and 5 bases from J, the junction contained 9 bases not matched to a gene. The CDR3 totals 15 residues. Per the germline V gene, CDR1 is SEHNR and CDR2 is FQNEAQ (reference sequence). Written as DNA, the CDR3 is TGTGCCAGCAGCAACACCGGGACAGGGGTCCACGAGCAGTACTTC. Translating gives CASSNTGTGVHEQYF.

This clonotype was seen ten or more times. The chain links TRBV20-1 to TRBJ1-2; possible D gene TRBD1, 6 bases. The length of the CDR3 is 15 residues. Germline V CDR1 and CDR2: DFQATT, SNEGSKA (reference sequence). V was pared by 6 bases and J by 0 bases, with 17 bases between. The CDR3 DNA reads as TGCAGTGCCCGCGTCAGGGGCCGATCTAACTATGGCTACACCTTC. Protein sequence: CSARVRGRSNYGYTF.

This clonotype was seen repeatedly, ten times or more. This rearrangement joins TRBV7-8 to TRBJ1-1, with D hard to call. The CDR3 sequence is 14 residues long. CDR1 is SGHVS and CDR2 is FQNEAQ in the germline V gene. Between the trimmed V and J ends, which lost 5 bases and 7 bases, there was a span of 17 bases. This CDR3 is CASSLGSRSLEAFF. In DNA form, the CDR3 reads TGTGCCAGCAGCCTAGGGAGTAGGTCACTTGAAGCTTTCTTT.

The sample holds many counts of this clonotype. The chain carries TRBV6-2 or TRBV6-3 and TRBJ2-2, with a possible D match to TRBD2 (5 bases). CDR3 length equals 17 residues. Germline CDR1 is MNHEY and CDR2 is SVGEGT. V shed 4 bases and J shed 0 bases, with 15 bases lying between them. CDR3 nucleotide sequence: TGTGCCAGCAGTTCTTATGGGAGACGGACGAACACCGGGGAGCTGTTTTTT. Residues: CASSSYGRRTNTGELFF.

This clonotype was observed many times. This chain links TRBV11-2 with TRBJ2-6, with 8 bases lining up with TRBD1. The CDR3 runs 17 residues. Germline CDR1 SGHAT, CDR2 FQNNGV. Trimming took 4 bases from V and 0 from J; bases not matched to a gene: 5. CDR3 DNA: TGTGCCAGCAGCTCAGGGACAGGACGCTCTGGGGCCAACGTCCTGACTTTC. The encoded protein is CASSSGTGRSGANVLTF.

This clonotype showed up many times. CDR3 in amino acids: CSVHLAGITDTQYF. CDR3 coding DNA: TGCAGCGTTCATCTAGCGGGAATCACAGATACGCAGTATTTT. The chain recombines TRBV29-1 with TRBJ2-3; 9 bases map to TRBD2. In germline, CDR1 is SQVTM, CDR2 ANQGSEA. The trim removed 5 bases at V and 2 bases at J, leaving 5 bases unmatched. CDR3 length: 14 amino acids.

The chain joins TRBV6-2 or TRBV6-3 to TRBJ2-1; D possibly corresponds to TRBD1 (6 bases). Per the germline V gene, CDR1 is MNHEY and CDR2 is SVGEGT. V was cut by 6 bases and J by 4 bases, with 10 bases left in between. The CDR3 totals 13 residues. The DNA for the CDR3 is TGTGCCAGCAGGCGCAGGGGATACAATGAGCAGTTCTTC. Its translation: CASRRRGYNEQFF.

This clonotype was found a few times. The CDR3 bases are TGTGCCAGCACGGGACAGGCCTACGAGCAGTACTTC. Protein product: CASTGQAYEQYF. The rearrangement joins TRBV7-9 to TRBJ2-7, with 8 bases that match TRBD1. The germline V gene has CDR1 SEHNR and CDR2 FQNEAQ (reference sequence). J gave up 2 bases and V 7 bases, and 1 base lay outside the gene matches. The CDR3 sequence is 12 residues long.

V and J are TRBV2 and TRBJ2-5; 10 bases match TRBD1. V trimming: 6 bases; J trimming: 4 bases; junction bases outside the gene matches: 8. This CDR3 is 15 amino acids long. Germline values: CDR1 SNHLY, CDR2 FYNNEI. CDR3 amino acids: CASRSRDRGRETQYF. DNA of the CDR3: TGTGCCAGCAGATCCCGGGACAGGGGTAGAGAGACCCAGTACTTC.

The chain recombines TRBV7-2 with TRBJ2-5; 8 bases align to TRBD1. CDR3 length: 13 amino acids. J gave up 5 bases and V 3 bases, and 2 bases lay outside the gene matches. Germline CDR1 is SGHTA and CDR2 is FQGNSA. The CDR3 protein is CASSFRGLETQYF. CDR3 DNA: TGTGCCAGCAGCTTCAGGGGGCTGGAGACCCAGTACTTC.

Ten or more counts support this clonotype. This chain uses TRBV28 with TRBJ2-4, with D uncertain. This CDR3 comprises 19 residues. Germline V CDR1 and CDR2: MDHEN, SYDVKM. The ends were cut back, 3 bases at V and 1 base at J, with 22 bases in the middle. The CDR3 DNA is TGTGCCAGCAGTTTCCCTTCCTCCGGGCCATCCACTGCCAAAAACATTCAGTACTTC. Protein product: CASSFPSSGPSTAKNIQYF.

The rearrangement links TRBV29-1 to TRBJ1-4, with D perhaps TRBD1 (6 bases). Trimming stripped 4 bases from V and 0 bases from J, with 9 bases between. CDR1 is SQVTM, CDR2 ANQGSEA, per germline. This CDR3 spans 14 amino acids. The CDR3 DNA follows: TGCAGCGTTGGACAGGATGCAACTAATGAAAAACTGTTTTTT. Amino acids: CSVGQDATNEKLFF. Complete variable domain (other parts from reference TRBV29-1 and TRBJ1-4): SAVISQKPSRDICQRGTSLTIQCQVDSQVTMMFWYRQQPGQSLTLIATANQGSEATYESGFVIDKFPISRPNLTFSTLTVSNMSPEDSSIYLCSVGQDATNEKLFFGSGTQLSVL.

DNA for the CDR3: TGCGCCAGCAGCCAAGCCGGGGGTGTCACAGATACGCAGTATTTT. Amino acids: CASSQAGGVTDTQYF. V gene TRBV4-3 combines with J gene TRBJ2-3; TRBD2 is a possible D gene (6 bases). CDR1 is LGHNA and CDR2 is YSLEER in the germline V gene. Trimming took 1 base from V and 2 from J, leaving 10 bases between them. This CDR3 is built from 15 residues.